One sample yielded the 28 T cell receptor beta chains listed below, sequenced in a study of CD4 T cells in relation to SARS-CoV-2 and coronaviruses. Generated by immunoSEQ multiplex PCR, the TCRdb table keeps only in-frame clones and is missing some. The sample yields approximately 30,000 clones, about 70% seen once. The unexposed donors gave CD4+ T cells in 2011-2018, prior to COVID-19. CD4+ T cells were isolated from the cells after more than nine days of culture. For these TCRs, the target antigens are not known. Sequenced sample: CD4+ T cells from PBMCs, cultured in vitro. The receptors were gathered from a human donor in good health.

The V gene is TRBV2, the J gene TRBJ1-5, with D hard to call. CDR1 is SNHLY and CDR2 is FYNNEI in the germline V gene. Trimming pared 8 bases from V and 0 bases from J, leaving 8 bases between. The CDR3 runs 13 residues. The CDR3 region is CASQLDSNQPQHF. Here the CDR3 DNA reads TGTGCCAGCCAGCTCGATAGCAATCAGCCCCAGCATTTT. Based on the CDR3 plus reference TRBV2 and TRBJ1-5, the full variable domain is EPEVTQTPSHQVTQMGQEVILRCVPISNHLYFYWYRQILGQKVEFLVSFYNNEISEKSEIFDDQFSVERPDGSNFTLKIRSTKLEDSAMYFCASQLDSNQPQHFGDGTRLSIL.

This clone was detected only once. The chain has TRBV4-3 and TRBJ1-3; possible D gene TRBD1, 5 bases. V was shortened by 1 base and J by 4 bases, with 8 bases between the two germline ends. The CDR3 is made up of 14 amino acids. The germline V gene has CDR1 LGHNA and CDR2 YSLEER. The CDR3 loop is CASSQGGAGNTIYF. Written as DNA, the CDR3 is TGCGCCAGCAGCCAAGGCGGGGCCGGAAACACCATATATTTT.

J is TRBJ2-3 and V is TRBV9; either TRBD1 or TRBD2 may fit D (6 bases each). The CDR3 runs to 15 residues. Germline loops: CDR1 SGDLS, CDR2 YYNGEE. Trimming cost V 0 bases and J 4 bases, with 12 bases left between them. The CDR3 sequence is CASSVGGGGPDTQYF. The CDR3 DNA sequence: TGTGCCAGCAGCGTAGGAGGAGGGGGTCCAGATACGCAGTATTTT.

This chain uses TRBV7-3 with TRBJ2-3, with D unresolved. This CDR3 is built from 11 residues. V shed 5 bases and J shed 7 bases, with 7 bases lying between them. Germline V gives CDR1 SGHTA, CDR2 FQGTGA. The CDR3 DNA sequence: TGTGCCAGCAGCGACGAAAATACGCAGTATTTT. This sequence encodes CASSDENTQYF.

The chain joins TRBV7-2 to TRBJ2-3, with a possible D match to TRBD2 (5 bases). Germline CDR1 and CDR2: SGHTA and FQGNSA. The CDR3 is 15 residues long. V lost 2 bases, J lost 3 bases, and 12 bases lay in between. The CDR3 DNA sequence: TGTGCCAGCAGCTTAAAAGCTAGCCGAACAGATACGCAGTATTTT. The encoded protein is CASSLKASRTDTQYF. Full variable domain (rest looked up from reference TRBV7-2 and TRBJ2-3): GAGVSQSPSNKVTEKGKDVELRCDPISGHTALYWYRQSLGQGLEFLIYFQGNSAPDKSGLPSDRFSAERTGGSVSTLTIQRTQQEDSAVYLCASSLKASRTDTQYFGPGTRLTVL.

The chain combines TRBV5-8 with TRBJ2-5, with 14 bases matching TRBD2. Per the germline V gene, CDR1 is SGHTS and CDR2 is YDEGEE. Trimming took 4 bases from V and 2 from J; bases not matched to a gene: 7. The CDR3 has 17 residues. The CDR3 sequence: CASSLGTSGSTQETQYF. The CDR3 DNA follows: TGTGCCAGCAGCCTAGGGACTAGCGGGAGTACACAAGAGACCCAGTACTTC.

DNA for the CDR3: TGTGCCAGTAGCACGGGACTCGCGGACATTCAGTACTTC. It yields the protein CASSTGLADIQYF. The chain combines TRBV19 with TRBJ2-4, with D perhaps TRBD2 (6 bases). Per germline, CDR1 LNHDA and CDR2 SQIVND (reference sequence). Trimming removed 6 bases at V and 8 bases at J, with 14 bases between. The CDR3 contains 13 residues.

The chain links TRBV28 to TRBJ1-2; D call uncertain. Trimming removed 4 bases at V and 8 bases at J, with 8 bases between. This CDR3 region has 11 residues. From germline, CDR1 is MDHEN and CDR2 SYDVKM. CDR3 sequence: CASSWSRGYTF. CDR3 bases: TGTGCCAGCAGTTGGAGTCGCGGCTACACCTTC.

V and J are TRBV7-8 and TRBJ2-7; unclear D gene. This CDR3 spans 15 amino acids. V shed 1 base and J shed 2 bases, with 12 bases lying between them. Germline values: CDR1 SGHVS, CDR2 FQNEAQ. Here the CDR3 reads CASSLVGINTYEQYF. CDR3 nucleotides: TGTGCCAGCAGCTTAGTAGGAATTAATACCTACGAGCAGTACTTC.

V usage is TRBV7-6 and J usage is TRBJ2-1, with unresolved D. Germline V gene lookup returns CDR1 SGHVS and CDR2 FNYEAQ. This CDR3 has 11 residues. The ends were cut back, 5 bases at V and 11 bases at J, with 10 bases in the middle. The DNA for the CDR3 is TGTGCCAGCAGCCAAGGCAGAAAGCAGTTCTTC. It codes for CASSQGRKQFF.

The rearrangement joins TRBV18 to TRBJ1-3, with D possibly matching TRBD1 (5 bases). The germline V and J ends were trimmed by 1 base and 4 bases, with 5 bases remaining between them. CDR1 and CDR2 from the germline V gene are KGHSH and LQKENI. The CDR3 totals 13 residues. CDR3 nucleotides: TGTGCCAGCTCACCACAGGGGGGAAACACCATATATTTT. This encodes CASSPQGGNTIYF.

The V gene is TRBV9, the J gene TRBJ2-7, with TRBD1 matching over 9 bases. The length of the CDR3 is 14 residues. Germline CDR1 reads SGDLS; CDR2 reads YYNGEE. V shed 2 bases and J 7 bases; nucleotides not matched to a gene: 7. This CDR3 is CASSVRDRDDEQYF. The CDR3, as DNA: TGTGCCAGCAGCGTCCGGGACAGGGATGATGAGCAGTACTTC.

The chain joins TRBV5-1 to TRBJ2-1; 14 bases align to TRBD2. The CDR3 totals 18 residues. V was pared by 2 bases and J by 2 bases, with 6 bases of the junction left unmatched. From germline, CDR1 is SGHRS and CDR2 YFSETQ. CDR3 sequence (DNA): TGCGCCAGCAGCTTAGGACTAGCGGGAGGTCCCCCCTACAATGAGCAGTTCTTC. The encoded protein is CASSLGLAGGPPYNEQFF.

The chain links TRBV24-1 to TRBJ2-3, with D perhaps matching TRBD2 (6 bases). Trimming shortened V by 3 bases and J by 2 bases, and 14 bases separated the two germline ends. Germline V gene lookup returns CDR1 KGHDR and CDR2 SFDVKD. The CDR3 spans 16 residues. Here the CDR3 DNA reads TGTGCCACCAGTGATGCGTCCGGGAGAGACACAGATACGCAGTATTTT. Its protein is CATSDASGRDTDTQYF.

The genes are TRBV7-9 and TRBJ2-1, with TRBD2 identical over 12 bases. Germline V CDR1 and CDR2: SEHNR, FQNEAQ (reference sequence). The CDR3 has 17 amino acids. The junction had 6 bases not matched to a gene; V was cut back by 4 bases and J by 2 bases. CDR3 in amino acids: CASSSGLAGLTYNEQFF. For the CDR3, the DNA is TGTGCCAGCAGCTCCGGACTAGCGGGACTAACCTACAATGAGCAGTTCTTC. Together with reference TRBV7-9 and TRBJ2-1, the CDR3 gives the full variable domain: DTGVSQNPRHKITKRGQNVTFRCDPISEHNRLYWYRQTLGQGPEFLTYFQNEAQLEKSRLLSDRFSAERPKGSFSTLEIQRTEQGDSAMYLCASSSGLAGLTYNEQFFGPGTRLTVL.

The V gene is TRBV7-8, the J gene TRBJ2-7; D is ambiguous. The CDR3 contains 14 residues. The germline gives CDR1 SGHVS, CDR2 FQNEAQ. The V gene lost 1 base and the J gene lost 2 bases, with 9 bases spanning the gap. CDR3 DNA: TGTGCCAGCAGCTTAGGCTTCCAGACCTACGAGCAGTACTTC. Protein product: CASSLGFQTYEQYF.

The V gene is TRBV30, the J gene TRBJ2-5, with D possibly TRBD2 on 6 matching bases. CDR3 length: 13 amino acids. Germline lookup yields CDR1 GTSNPN and CDR2 SVGIG (reference sequence). Trimming stripped 1 base from V and 2 bases from J, with 8 bases between. CDR3 bases: TGTGCCTGGAGTGGGGCGGGACAAGAGACCCAGTACTTC. Its translation is CAWSGAGQETQYF.

The chain couples TRBV5-1 to TRBJ2-7, with D unresolved. Germline V CDR1 and CDR2: SGHRS, YFSETQ. The CDR3 is 14 residues long. V was trimmed by 0 bases and J by 0 bases, leaving 7 bases between them. DNA for the CDR3: TGCGCCAGCAGCTTGGACGGCAGCTCCTACGAGCAGTACTTC. Residues: CASSLDGSSYEQYF.

The genes are TRBV5-1 and TRBJ1-3, with D possibly TRBD1 on 6 matching bases. Germline CDR1 and CDR2: SGHRS and YFSETQ. The CDR3 has 16 amino acids. V was clipped by 4 bases and J by 2 bases, with 16 bases between them. CDR3 sequence: CASSTNTGNPGNTIYF. The CDR3 DNA reads TGCGCCAGCAGCACTAACACAGGGAACCCTGGAAACACCATATATTTT.

The rearrangement uses TRBV7-2 and TRBJ2-2; 10 bases line up with TRBD2. CDR1 SGHTA and CDR2 FQGNSA come from the germline V gene. V shed 4 bases, J shed 8 bases, and the junction held 10 bases outside the gene matches. This CDR3 is built from 16 residues. CDR3 sequence: CASSSASGRVSGELFF. DNA for the CDR3: TGTGCCAGCAGCTCCGCTAGCGGGAGAGTATCGGGGGAGCTGTTTTTT.

The V call is TRBV11-3, the J call TRBJ2-7; TRBD1 or TRBD2 may be the D gene (5 bases each). In germline, CDR1 is SGHNT, CDR2 YENEEA. The length of the CDR3 is 14 residues. V shed 3 bases and J shed 0 bases, with 9 bases lying between them. The CDR3 loop reads CASSLGRISYEQYF. DNA of the CDR3: TGTGCCAGCAGCTTGGGACGGATCTCCTACGAGCAGTACTTC.

J is TRBJ2-3 and V is TRBV19; TRBD1 or TRBD2 may be the D gene (5 bases each). V was trimmed by 2 bases and J by 5 bases, leaving 17 bases between them. The germline V gene encodes CDR1 LNHDA and CDR2 SQIVND (reference sequence). This CDR3 has 16 residues. The CDR3 loop is CASSISGRGVGDTQYF. The CDR3 DNA follows: TGTGCCAGTAGTATAAGCGGAAGAGGGGTGGGAGATACGCAGTATTTT.

The chain uses TRBV10-2 and TRBJ2-5; maybe TRBD2 (5 bases). V dropped 2 bases and J dropped 7 bases, with 11 bases sitting between them. Germline V CDR1 and CDR2: WSHSY, SAAADI. The CDR3 contains 13 residues. The CDR3, as DNA: TGCGCCAGCAGTGAGAGGCTAGAGGGGACCCAGTACTTC. It is translated as CASSERLEGTQYF.

The chain is built from TRBV11-2 and TRBJ1-3; unclear D gene. Germline CDR1 and CDR2: SGHAT and FQNNGV. The CDR3 is 15 residues long. Trimming shortened V by 4 bases and J by 5 bases, and 15 bases separated the two germline ends. The CDR3 DNA reads as TGTGCCAGCAGCTCCCCTAAGTCTTCCCGAAACACCATATATTTT. This sequence encodes CASSSPKSSRNTIYF.

The J gene is TRBJ2-1, the V gene TRBV4-3, with 7 bases identical to TRBD2. The germline CDR1 and CDR2 sequences are LGHNA and YSLEER. The CDR3 contains 16 residues. V lost 4 bases and J lost 1; bases outside the gene matches: 7. The CDR3, as DNA: TGCGCCAGCAGCCGCGGCGGGAGTTTATCCTACAATGAGCAGTTCTTC. It specifies CASSRGGSLSYNEQFF.

The chain couples TRBV6-1 to TRBJ2-3, with D possibly TRBD1 on 5 matching bases. This CDR3 has 16 amino acids. Trimming stripped 0 bases from V and 3 bases from J, with 13 bases between. CDR1 is MNHNS, CDR2 SASEGT, per germline. The CDR3: CASSEAAGRRTDTQYF. DNA for the CDR3: TGTGCCAGCAGTGAAGCTGCAGGGCGCAGGACAGATACGCAGTATTTT.

The chain combines TRBV3-1 (or the pseudogene TRBV3-2) with TRBJ2-2; D might be TRBD2 (8 bases). Germline CDR1 reads LGHDT; CDR2 reads YNNKEL (reference sequence). Deletions cut 0 bases from V and 4 bases from J, with 30 bases between. The CDR3 is made up of 22 amino acids. CDR3 nucleotides: TGTGCCAGCAGCCAAGAAGGGAAAGAAGGGGACAGCTACCGGGGGGGCACCGGGGAGCTGTTTTTT. This gives the protein CASSQEGKEGDSYRGGTGELFF.

The rearrangement uses TRBV7-3 and TRBJ2-2; a weak D match, TRBD2 (6 bases). The length of the CDR3 is 16 residues. Germline CDR1 is SGHTA and CDR2 is FQGTGA. Trimming cost V 7 bases and J 3 bases, with 18 bases left between them. The CDR3 is CASTKNGGWDTGELFF. As DNA, the CDR3 is TGTGCCAGCACTAAAAACGGGGGATGGGACACCGGGGAGCTGTTTTTT.